This is a list of T cell receptor beta chains from one sample in a study of metastatic and nonmetastatic thyroid tumors. TCRdb re-analyzed the PCR reads through MiXCR. The data contain some 20,000 clones, around 34% of them singletons. The sequenced material came from tumor tissue. The origin of the receptors is a female donor with papillary thyroid cancer or a benign thyroid nodule (not recorded which). Some clones in this sample may be carry-over from other donors' samples. The CDR3 runs from the conserved cysteine through the conserved F or W. Fields, in order: J gene, V gene, D gene, clone size, CDR3 protein, CDR3 DNA. D genes are given only for firm matches. A clone size is listed for some rows: how often the clone was seen (once, few, many), or a class if it is expanded.

TRBJ2-7,TRBV5-1,TRBD1,.,CASSGTGAEQYF,TGCGCCAGCAGCGGGACAGGGGCTGAGCAGTACTTC
TRBJ2-1,TRBV6-1,TRBD2,few,CASSEFGGRLNNEQFF,TGTGCCAGCAGTGAATTCGGCGGGAGGTTGAACAATGAGCAGTTCTTC
TRBJ1-2,TRBV11-2,.,.,CASSLELSNYGYTF,TGTGCCAGCAGCTTAGAGCTTTCTAACTATGGCTACACCTTC
TRBJ2-1,TRBV27,TRBD2,.,CASSLASGSDEQFF,TGTGCCAGCAGTTTGGCTAGCGGGAGTGATGAGCAGTTCTTC
TRBJ1-1,TRBV7-9,.,.,CASSLVSDTEAFF,TGTGCCAGCAGCTTAGTATCTGACACTGAAGCTTTCTTT
TRBJ2-7,TRBV12-3/TRBV12-4,.,few,CASSPPDFYEQYF,TGTGCCAGCAGTCCCCCTGATTTCTACGAGCAGTACTTC
TRBJ2-5,TRBV19,.,.,CASSISVGRYQETQYF,TGTGCCAGTAGTATATCCGTCGGGAGATACCAAGAGACCCAGTACTTC
TRBJ2-7,TRBV12-3/TRBV12-4,.,.,CASSLAPLMGSGEQYF,TGTGCCAGCAGTTTAGCCCCTTTGATGGGGTCTGGCGAGCAGTACTTC
TRBJ2-3,TRBV3-1,TRBD2,.,CASSPRLAVTDTQYF,TGTGCCAGCAGCCCCCGACTAGCGGTCACAGATACGCAGTATTTT
TRBJ1-2,TRBV6-1,TRBD1,.,CASGQGAGGYTF,TGTGCCAGCGGACAGGGGGCCGGCGGCTACACCTTC
TRBJ2-3,TRBV9,.,.,CASSVGSGEATDTQYF,TGTGCCAGCAGCGTAGGATCGGGGGAGGCAACAGATACGCAGTATTTT
TRBJ2-2,TRBV4-1,.,.,CASRRRDTGELFF,TGCGCCAGCAGGCGCAGGGACACCGGGGAGCTGTTTTTT
TRBJ1-6,TRBV9,TRBD1,few,CASSGTGEDDSPLHF,TGTGCCAGCAGCGGGACAGGGGAGGACGATTCACCCCTCCACTTT
TRBJ2-7,TRBV6-1,.,few,CASRGGLF,TGTGCCAGCAGAGGGGGACTTTTC
TRBJ2-1,TRBV7-3,.,.,CASSPDDWYNEQFF,TGTGCCAGCAGCCCTGACGACTGGTACAATGAGCAGTTCTTC
TRBJ2-1,TRBV19,TRBD2,.,CASKASGRTLYNEQFF,TGTGCCAGTAAAGCTAGCGGGAGAACCCTCTACAATGAGCAGTTCTTC
TRBJ1-2,TRBV6-1,TRBD1,few,CASSRQGRYGYTF,TGTGCCAGCAGTAGACAGGGGCGCTATGGCTACACCTTC
TRBJ2-2,TRBV11-1,.,.,CASSLGWAGNTGELFF,TGTGCCAGCAGCTTGGGGTGGGCAGGGAACACCGGGGAGCTGTTTTTT
TRBJ2-3,TRBV20-1,.,once,CSARRRGITDTQYF,TGCAGTGCTAGGCGGAGGGGGATCACAGATACGCAGTATTTT
TRBJ2-1,TRBV20-1,.,.,CSARVQNGFNEQFF,TGCAGTGCTAGAGTTCAAAACGGTTTCAATGAGCAGTTCTTC
TRBJ1-6,TRBV20-1,.,.,CSARDRLGTAYNSPLHF,TGCAGTGCTAGAGATCGCCTGGGGACGGCCTATAATTCACCCCTCCACTTT
TRBJ1-1,TRBV20-1,.,once,CSARVAEAFF,TGCAGTGCTAGAGTGGCTGAAGCTTTCTTT
TRBJ2-1,TRBV2,TRBD1,.,CASSEKWRGDRAFSEQFF,TGTGCCAGCAGTGAAAAGTGGAGGGGGGACAGGGCTTTTAGTGAGCAGTTCTTC
TRBJ1-2,TRBV28,TRBD1,.,CASSTRTGVYGYTF,TGTGCCAGCAGTACCAGGACAGGGGTCTATGGCTACACCTTC
TRBJ1-6,TRBV20-1,.,.,CSARDPGAGDYNSPLHF,TGCAGTGCTAGAGATCCGGGGGCGGGTGACTATAATTCACCCCTCCACTTT
TRBJ1-6,TRBV20-1,TRBD1,.,CSAPRGPDYNSPLHF,TGCAGTGCGCCCAGGGGGCCCGATTATAATTCACCCCTCCACTTT
TRBJ1-6,TRBV24-1,.,.,CATSPDENSPLHF,TGTGCCACCAGTCCGGACGAAAATTCACCCCTCCACTTT
TRBJ2-1,TRBV6-2/TRBV6-3,.,few,CASSYQRDLEQFF,TGTGCCAGCAGTTACCAGCGAGACCTTGAGCAGTTCTTC
TRBJ2-2,TRBV6-1,TRBD2,many,CASSVSLAGPIHTGELFF,TGTGCCAGCAGTGTTTCGCTAGCGGGCCCGATTCACACCGGGGAGCTGTTTTTT
TRBJ2-2,TRBV28,.,few,CASIYGSNTGELFF,TGTGCCAGCATATACGGGTCGAACACCGGGGAGCTGTTTTTT
TRBJ2-7,TRBV6-5,.,few,CASSYSIGGAQTYEQYF,TGTGCCAGCAGTTACTCAATCGGCGGGGCACAAACCTACGAGCAGTACTTC
TRBJ1-2,TRBV6-1,.,.,CALGGGFYGYTF,TGTGCCCTCGGGGGGGGATTCTATGGCTACACCTTC
TRBJ2-3,TRBV7-6,.,.,CASSPAAGSTDTQYF,TGTGCCAGCAGCCCAGCGGCCGGTAGCACAGATACGCAGTATTTT
TRBJ2-1,TRBV20-1,.,once,CSARARIEQFF,TGCAGTGCCAGGGCTAGAATTGAGCAGTTCTTC
TRBJ2-2,TRBV3-1,TRBD2,.,CASSSGLAGTGELFF,TGTGCCAGCAGCTCGGGACTAGCGGGCACCGGGGAGCTGTTTTTT
TRBJ2-1,TRBV12-3/TRBV12-4,TRBD2,.,CASSFEWVAGENEQFF,TGTGCCAGCAGTTTTGAATGGGTAGCGGGAGAAAATGAGCAGTTCTTC
TRBJ2-2,TRBV7-2,.,.,CASSLRTGRGGELFF,TGTGCCAGCAGCTTAAGGACAGGGAGGGGCGGGGAGCTGTTTTTT